Each of the 13 T cell receptor beta chains below was sequenced from the same sample in a study of T cell changes during pregnancy in multiple sclerosis. Libraries were prepared by immunoSEQ multiplex PCR; TCRdb keeps only in-frame clonotypes and omits some of them. The table records about 81,000 clones, roughly 93% of them present only once. The sample consisted of peripheral blood, taken in the third trimester of pregnancy. Every receptor here comes from a female donor in good health, enrolled as a control in a pregnancy study.

This rearrangement joins TRBV10-3 to TRBJ2-2; perhaps TRBD2 as D (5 bases). Trimming stripped 10 bases from V and 1 base from J, with 13 bases between. This CDR3 has 14 amino acids. Looked up from germline, CDR1 is ENHRY and CDR2 is SYGVKD. Here the CDR3 DNA reads TGTGCCAGCGCAGAAAGCGGGAACACCGGGGAGCTGTTTTTT. As protein: CASAESGNTGELFF.

V and J are TRBV2 and TRBJ2-5, with D possibly TRBD1 on 5 matching bases. CDR3 size: 12 residues. V lost 5 bases and J 2 bases, leaving 6 bases between the germline ends. Germline lookup yields CDR1 SNHLY and CDR2 FYNNEI. The CDR3 DNA reads TGTGCCAGCAGTACAGGACAAGAGACCCAGTACTTC. It encodes CASSTGQETQYF.

This chain connects TRBV28 to TRBJ1-1, with a weak D call TRBD1 (6 bases). V shed 5 bases and J shed 4 bases, with 17 bases lying between them. This CDR3 has 15 residues. Germline CDR1 and CDR2: MDHEN and SYDVKM. The CDR3 is CASSVGDIRITEAFF. The CDR3 DNA sequence: TGTGCCAGCAGTGTGGGGGACATCCGGATCACTGAAGCTTTCTTT.

The chain employs TRBV2 and TRBJ2-5, with D perhaps matching TRBD1 (6 bases). The germline gives CDR1 SNHLY, CDR2 FYNNEI. The V gene lost 3 bases and the J gene lost 9 bases, with 17 bases spanning the gap. The CDR3 totals 14 residues. CDR3 residues: CASSELQGLGAQYF. The CDR3 region has the DNA TGTGCCAGCAGTGAGCTGCAGGGGCTAGGGGCCCAGTACTTC.

This sequence joins TRBV28 and TRBJ2-1; D is ambiguous. V was shortened by 8 bases and J by 10 bases, with 6 bases between the two germline ends. This CDR3 comprises 9 residues. Germline V lookup: CDR1 MDHEN, CDR2 SYDVKM. The CDR3 DNA is TGTGCCAGCGGAGAGGAGCAGTTCTTC. Its translation is CASGEEQFF.

The genes are TRBV29-1 and TRBJ2-1; 8 bases fit TRBD2. V lost 7 bases and J lost 7; bases outside the gene matches: 15. Per germline, CDR1 SQVTM and CDR2 ANQGSEA. The CDR3 has 15 residues. In nucleotides, the CDR3 is TGCAGCGCCGGGACTAGGGGAATGGGTGGTAATGAGCAGTTCTTC. This translates into CSAGTRGMGGNEQFF.

This clone was detected only a few times. DNA of the CDR3: TGTGCCAGCAGTTCAATACAGGGCAATGAGCAGTTCTTC. Its protein is CASSSIQGNEQFF. The chain carries TRBV28 and TRBJ2-1; maybe TRBD1 (6 bases). Germline values: CDR1 MDHEN, CDR2 SYDVKM. V lost 4 bases, J lost 6 bases, and 10 bases lay in between. The CDR3 consists of 13 residues.

J is TRBJ1-1 and V is TRBV20-1; D remains unclear. This CDR3 is built from 11 residues. Trimming removed 4 bases at V and 1 base at J, with 4 bases between. Germline V gives CDR1 DFQATT, CDR2 SNEGSKA (reference sequence). Written as DNA, the CDR3 is TGCAGTGCTAAGAGGAACACTGAAGCTTTCTTT. Translated: CSAKRNTEAFF.

J is TRBJ2-4 and V is TRBV2, with 7 bases aligning to TRBD1. The length of the CDR3 is 14 residues. V lost 7 bases to trimming and J lost 4 bases; unmatched junction nucleotides: 7. Germline V lookup: CDR1 SNHLY, CDR2 FYNNEI. CDR3 amino acids: CASKYETGKNIQYF. The CDR3 DNA sequence: TGTGCCAGCAAGTATGAGACAGGGAAAAACATTCAGTACTTC.

This chain links TRBV2 with TRBJ1-5; D is undetermined. V lost 8 bases and J lost 0, with 11 bases in between. CDR1 and CDR2 (germline): SNHLY, FYNNEI. The CDR3 totals 14 residues. CDR3 loop: CASAPTYSNQPQHF. The CDR3 DNA is TGTGCCAGCGCCCCGACTTATAGCAATCAGCCCCAGCATTTT.

The chain is built from TRBV28 and TRBJ1-2, with TRBD1 matching over 10 bases. J gave up 4 bases and V 5 bases, and 10 bases lay outside the gene matches. Per the germline V gene, CDR1 is MDHEN and CDR2 is SYDVKM. The CDR3 is 16 residues long. The CDR3 here is CASSPDRGRFGYGYTF. The DNA for the CDR3 is TGTGCCAGCAGTCCCGACAGGGGGCGCTTTGGCTATGGCTACACCTTC.

The V gene is TRBV7-8, the J gene TRBJ2-2; D is perhaps TRBD2 (6 bases). The CDR3 runs to 13 residues. Per germline, CDR1 SGHVS and CDR2 FQNEAQ. Trimming cost V 6 bases and J 4 bases, with 9 bases left between them. The CDR3 protein is CASSPGGTGELFF. CDR3 DNA: TGTGCCAGCAGTCCCGGGGGCACCGGGGAGCTGTTTTTT.

The rearrangement links TRBV4-1 to TRBJ2-3; D possibly corresponds to TRBD1 (5 bases). Trimming left V 0 bases short and J 2 bases short, with 21 bases between. CDR1 MGHRA and CDR2 YSYEKL come from the germline V gene. This CDR3 region has 19 residues. This CDR3 reads CASSQDPRLLGAHTDTQYF. The CDR3 region has the DNA TGCGCCAGCAGCCAAGATCCTCGACTCTTAGGGGCACACACAGATACGCAGTATTTT.